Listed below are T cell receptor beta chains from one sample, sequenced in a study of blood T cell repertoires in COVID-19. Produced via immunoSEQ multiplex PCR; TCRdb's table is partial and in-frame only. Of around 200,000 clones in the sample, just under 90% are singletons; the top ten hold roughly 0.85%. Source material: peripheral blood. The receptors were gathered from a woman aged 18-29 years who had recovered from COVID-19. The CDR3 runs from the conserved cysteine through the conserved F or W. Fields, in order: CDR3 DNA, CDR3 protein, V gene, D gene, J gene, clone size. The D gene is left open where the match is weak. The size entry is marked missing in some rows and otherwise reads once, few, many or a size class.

cdr3_nt: TGTGCCAGCAGGGGACAGAACAATCAGCCCCAGCATTTT
cdr3_aa: CASRGQNNQPQHF
v_call: TRBV2
d_call: TRBD1
j_call: TRBJ1-5
clone_size: NA

cdr3_nt: TGTGCCAGCAAGCAGGACTATGGCTACACCTTC
cdr3_aa: CASKQDYGYTF
v_call: TRBV28
d_call: NA
j_call: TRBJ1-2
clone_size: NA

cdr3_nt: TGTGCCAGCAGTCCGAAGGGACTAGCGGGAGACACCGGGGAGCTGTTTTTT
cdr3_aa: CASSPKGLAGDTGELFF
v_call: TRBV6-2/TRBV6-3
d_call: TRBD2
j_call: TRBJ2-2
clone_size: NA

cdr3_nt: TGTGCCACCAGCAGGCCCCAGGGACTAGCGAACCAAGAGACCCAGTACTTC
cdr3_aa: CATSRPQGLANQETQYF
v_call: TRBV15
d_call: TRBD2
j_call: TRBJ2-5
clone_size: NA

cdr3_nt: TGTGCCAGCAGTGACCGGACAGGCAGCAATCAGCCCCAGCATTTT
cdr3_aa: CASSDRTGSNQPQHF
v_call: TRBV2
d_call: TRBD1
j_call: TRBJ1-5
clone_size: NA

cdr3_nt: TGTGCCAGCAGTCCCGGTAACTATGGCTACACCTTC
cdr3_aa: CASSPGNYGYTF
v_call: TRBV6-6
d_call: NA
j_call: TRBJ1-2
clone_size: NA

cdr3_nt: TGTGCCAGCAGCTTGGGAGGGGGCCGGGGAGATACGCAGTATTTT
cdr3_aa: CASSLGGGRGDTQYF
v_call: TRBV5-6
d_call: TRBD1
j_call: TRBJ2-3
clone_size: NA

cdr3_nt: TGTGCCAGCAGACGTAGCGGGGGCGGGAGCACCGGGGAGCTGTTTTTT
cdr3_aa: CASRRSGGGSTGELFF
v_call: TRBV5-6
d_call: TRBD2
j_call: TRBJ2-2
clone_size: NA

cdr3_nt: TGTGCCAGCAGTCGACAGTCTCATAGCTACACCTTC
cdr3_aa: CASSRQSHSYTF
v_call: TRBV2
d_call: NA
j_call: TRBJ1-2
clone_size: NA

cdr3_nt: TGTGCCAGCAGCCCCTGGACAGAAAGCTACGAGCAGTACTTC
cdr3_aa: CASSPWTESYEQYF
v_call: TRBV7-2
d_call: NA
j_call: TRBJ2-7
clone_size: NA

cdr3_nt: TGTGCCAGCAGCCTTACAGGGGGCTGGAACATTCAGTACTTC
cdr3_aa: CASSLTGGWNIQYF
v_call: TRBV7-2
d_call: TRBD1
j_call: TRBJ2-4
clone_size: NA

cdr3_nt: TGTGCCAGCAGCTTGGGACAGCAAAGCTATGGCTACACCTTC
cdr3_aa: CASSLGQQSYGYTF
v_call: TRBV5-6
d_call: NA
j_call: TRBJ1-2
clone_size: NA

cdr3_nt: TGTGCCAGCAGCTTCCAGAACACTGAAGCTTTCTTT
cdr3_aa: CASSFQNTEAFF
v_call: TRBV5-8
d_call: NA
j_call: TRBJ1-1
clone_size: NA

cdr3_nt: TGCAGCTTCCGGGCGGGGCTGGCTGGCACAGATACGCAGTATTTT
cdr3_aa: CSFRAGLAGTDTQYF
v_call: TRBV29-1
d_call: NA
j_call: TRBJ2-3
clone_size: NA

cdr3_nt: TGCGCCAGCAGCCAAGAAGGGGAAGAGCAGTACTTC
cdr3_aa: CASSQEGEEQYF
v_call: TRBV4-1
d_call: NA
j_call: TRBJ2-7
clone_size: NA

cdr3_nt: TGTGCCAGCAGCCCTCGGAGAGGCGGTCGGAATGAGCAGTTCTTC
cdr3_aa: CASSPRRGGRNEQFF
v_call: TRBV7-2
d_call: NA
j_call: TRBJ2-1
clone_size: NA

cdr3_nt: TGTGCCAGCAGTCCGGGACAGTTTTCATATGGCTACACCTTC
cdr3_aa: CASSPGQFSYGYTF
v_call: TRBV2
d_call: TRBD1
j_call: TRBJ1-2
clone_size: NA

cdr3_nt: TGTGCCAGCAGCTTAGGATCAGGGATACTCACAGATACGCAGTATTTT
cdr3_aa: CASSLGSGILTDTQYF
v_call: TRBV7-9
d_call: NA
j_call: TRBJ2-3
clone_size: many

cdr3_nt: TGCGCCAGCAGCTTGAGATATCCTATATCGGGTGAGCAGTTCTTC
cdr3_aa: CASSLRYPISGEQFF
v_call: TRBV4-3
d_call: NA
j_call: TRBJ2-1
clone_size: few

cdr3_nt: TGTGCCAGCAGCTTAGACCCTCGGTCTGGGGCCAACGTCCTGACTTTC
cdr3_aa: CASSLDPRSGANVLTF
v_call: TRBV7-9
d_call: NA
j_call: TRBJ2-6
clone_size: NA

cdr3_nt: TGTGCCAGCAGCTTAGACAGGGTGGGTTACGAGCAGTACTTC
cdr3_aa: CASSLDRVGYEQYF
v_call: TRBV7-8
d_call: NA
j_call: TRBJ2-7
clone_size: NA

cdr3_nt: TGTGCCAGCAGTATCTGGGACAGTTACAATGAGCAGTTCTTC
cdr3_aa: CASSIWDSYNEQFF
v_call: TRBV27
d_call: TRBD1
j_call: TRBJ2-1
clone_size: NA

cdr3_nt: TGTGCCAGCAGCCCCCCAGGACTAGCCAAAAACATTCAGTACTTC
cdr3_aa: CASSPPGLAKNIQYF
v_call: TRBV6-5
d_call: NA
j_call: TRBJ2-4
clone_size: NA

cdr3_nt: TGTGCCAGTAGTAAATGGGACAGGTCGAACACTGAAGCTTTCTTT
cdr3_aa: CASSKWDRSNTEAFF
v_call: TRBV19
d_call: TRBD1
j_call: TRBJ1-1
clone_size: NA

cdr3_nt: TGTGCCAGCAGTTGGGGGGAAGTGTACGAGCAGTACTTC
cdr3_aa: CASSWGEVYEQYF
v_call: TRBV7-2
d_call: NA
j_call: TRBJ2-7
clone_size: NA